The rows below give T cell receptor beta chains drawn from one sample of a study of blood T cell repertoires in COVID-19. Profiling relied on immunoSEQ multiplex PCR, and the TCRdb table lists in-frame clones only, not all of them. The sample has 300,000 or so clones; roughly nine tenths are singletons. The material sequenced was peripheral blood. Receptors were obtained from a woman under 40 with COVID-19, enrolled during active disease. CDR3s leave out the opening cysteine and the closing phenylalanine or tryptophan.

j_call v_call cdr3_aa
TRBJ1-2 TRBV5-6 ASSFRGYSNYGYT
TRBJ2-3 TRBV5-1 ASSFTGTSGTDTQY
TRBJ2-7 TRBV7-2 ASSHTGQGPYEQY
TRBJ2-7 TRBV7-9 ASSLGSGLTYEQY
TRBJ2-1 TRBV6-5 ASSYSSRTGGNEQF
TRBJ2-7 TRBV12-3/TRBV12-4 ASSLLEEQY
TRBJ1-5 TRBV28 ASSQPGQGNQPQH
TRBJ1-6 TRBV10-1 ASRDRDRVYNSPLH
TRBJ2-1 TRBV11-2 ASSPSGARNSEQF
TRBJ2-1 TRBV18 ASSPRNPTNNEQF
TRBJ1-1 TRBV30 AYREGQKAF
TRBJ2-2 TRBV6-1 ASSEASGSVGELF
TRBJ2-7 TRBV28 ASSPKRGVHEQY
TRBJ2-1 TRBV7-9 ASSLDPTSIGEQF
TRBJ1-1 TRBV2 ASSPRQVGKNTEAF
TRBJ2-6 TRBV2 ASSDPKSPGANVLT
TRBJ1-1 TRBV7-2 ASSLERVGEAF
TRBJ2-1 TRBV6-5 ASTIGGEQF
TRBJ1-1 TRBV4-2 ASSQASGQGNTEAF
TRBJ2-3 TRBV30 AWSRNVDTDTQY
TRBJ2-5 TRBV11-2 ASTPDGRAETQY
TRBJ2-7 TRBV9 ASSPDPTGGYEQY
TRBJ1-1 TRBV5-4 ASSQGQGTNTEAF
TRBJ1-4 TRBV18 ASSPVTGSGSNEKLF
TRBJ2-5 TRBV6-5 ASSLRDRGATQY
TRBJ2-5 TRBV10-2 ASSPGLAGGRKTQY
TRBJ2-1 TRBV11-2 ASSSQTSGRGNNEQF
TRBJ1-6 TRBV28 ASSLDREVNSPLH
TRBJ1-3 TRBV2 ASSPTGATSGNTIY
TRBJ1-5 TRBV5-6 ASSRTGNQPQH
TRBJ2-2 TRBV30 AWSVIGTGDWGELF
TRBJ1-1 TRBV12-3/TRBV12-4 ASRGGGNTEAF
TRBJ2-5 TRBV5-1 ASSLGVQGSQETQY
TRBJ1-2 TRBV19 ASSPWTGVTYGYT
TRBJ2-1 TRBV6-6 ASSYGQTRVNEQF
TRBJ2-7 TRBV11-2 ASSFRLAGYEQY
TRBJ1-5 TRBV4-1 ASSQVRGNQPQH
TRBJ2-7 TRBV28 ASSSPGSREQY
TRBJ1-2 TRBV2 ASHQGSGYT
TRBJ2-3 TRBV6-2/TRBV6-3 ASGRDRQFLDTQY
TRBJ1-3 TRBV5-6 ASSLSARFSSGNTIY
TRBJ1-3 TRBV19 ASTEQGVAGNTIY
TRBJ2-3 TRBV5-1 ASSHETDTQY
TRBJ2-7 TRBV6-6 ASSHPNSYEQY
TRBJ1-4 TRBV27 ASSLTSDWNEKLF
TRBJ2-3 TRBV11-2 ASSLSRDTQY
TRBJ2-2 TRBV2 ASSVETVNTGELF
TRBJ2-7 TRBV11-2 ASSTAGVIYEQY
TRBJ1-3 TRBV18 ASSPPWGVLSGNTIY
TRBJ1-1 TRBV19 ASSKPGQGNTEAF
TRBJ2-1 TRBV4-1 ASSRPTSGLTYNEQF
TRBJ2-7 TRBV18 ASSPPGQRILEQY
TRBJ2-3 TRBV2 ASRSGDGIDTQY